The T cell receptor (beta chain) described here comes from a study of regulatory T cells in long-lasting Graves disease. Regarding time point: newly diagnosed GD, antithyroid drugs for less than 3 months. RNA isolated from PBMCs was used to make the TCR library. Into tubes containing EDTA, 8 to 9.5 milliliters of peripheral blood were drawn. Relying on iRepertoire HTBI primers and Arm-PCR of CDR3 regions, the team built TCR beta libraries. TCRdb recomputed calls from the multiplex PCR reads with MiXCR, one row per CDR3 protein. The repertoire has about 500,000 distinct CDR3 sequences, around 12% of them found once; the top ten carry 8% to 10%. CDR1 and CDR2 (germline): SGHDN, FVKESK. V lost 0 bases to trimming and J lost 7 bases; unmatched junction nucleotides: 29. The CDR3 consists of 23 residues. These data were also filed under a second study, of T cells in Graves' hyperthyroidism and ophthalmopathy.

The sequence came from a woman in her thirties with Graves disease. The genes are TRBV14 and TRBJ2-1; 8 bases fit TRBD2. Material: peripheral blood mononuclear cells (PBMCs), obtained at new diagnosis, from a patient treated with antithyroid drugs. The CDR3 DNA reads as TGTGCCAGCAGCCAAGAATTTGTCGTCCGCGGCGGGGGGTCCGGGACTAGGTTAAATGAGCAGTTCTTC. The encoded protein is CASSQEFVVRGGGSGTRLNEQFF.